The present entry profiles one TCR beta chain with its context. Its cognate antigen is unknown. The entry originates in a study of PD-1 blockade in classical Hodgkin lymphoma. The protocol was immunoSEQ multiplex PCR, while the TCRdb copy is restricted to in-frame clones and leaves out a portion. The sample has roughly 70,000 clones, over 55% seen once; the top ten hold just over 9%. Study-wide findings and caveats: Unlike CD8+ TCR diversity, which did not rise significantly by C4D1, CD4+ TCR diversity did.

Germline values: CDR1 LNHDA, CDR2 SQIVND (reference sequence). The CDR3 consists of 14 residues. Trimming took 8 bases from V and 4 from J; bases not matched to a gene: 9. With no exception, relapse followed autologous stem cell transplantation in all patients, and brentuximab vedotin exposure varied. The rearrangement uses TRBV19 and TRBJ2-7; 9 bases agree with TRBD1. The receptor comes from a human donor with classical Hodgkin lymphoma. The sequencing here drew on peripheral blood mononuclear cells (PBMCs), taken before the second cycle of nivolumab. The DNA for the CDR3 is TGTGCCAGTTTACCGGGACAGGGTTTTTACGAGCAGTACTTC. Its protein product is CASLPGQGFYEQYF.